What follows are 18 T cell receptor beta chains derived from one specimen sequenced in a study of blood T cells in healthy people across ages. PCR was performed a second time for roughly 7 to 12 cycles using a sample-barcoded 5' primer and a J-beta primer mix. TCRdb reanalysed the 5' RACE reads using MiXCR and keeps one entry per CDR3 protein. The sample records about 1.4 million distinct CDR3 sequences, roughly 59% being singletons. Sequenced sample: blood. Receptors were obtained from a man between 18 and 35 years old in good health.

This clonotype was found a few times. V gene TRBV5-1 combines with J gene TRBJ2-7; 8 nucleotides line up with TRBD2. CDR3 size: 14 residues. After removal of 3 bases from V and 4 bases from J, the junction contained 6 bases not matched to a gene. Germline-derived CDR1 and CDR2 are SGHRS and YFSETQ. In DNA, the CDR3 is TGCGCCAGCAGCTGGACAGCGGGAGCTTACGAGCAGTACTTC. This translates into CASSWTAGAYEQYF.

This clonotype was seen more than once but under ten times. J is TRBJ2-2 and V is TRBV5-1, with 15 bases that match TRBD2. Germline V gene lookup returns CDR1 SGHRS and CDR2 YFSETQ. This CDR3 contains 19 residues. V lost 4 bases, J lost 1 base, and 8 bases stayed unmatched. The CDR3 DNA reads TGCGCCAGCAGCGAAGACCCGGGACTAGCGGGAGGGAACACCGGGGAGCTGTTTTTT. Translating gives CASSEDPGLAGGNTGELFF.

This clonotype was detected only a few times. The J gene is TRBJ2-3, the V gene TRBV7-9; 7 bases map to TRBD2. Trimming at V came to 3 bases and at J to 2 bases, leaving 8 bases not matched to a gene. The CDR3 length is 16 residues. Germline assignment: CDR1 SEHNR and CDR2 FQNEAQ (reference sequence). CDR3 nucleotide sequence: TGTGCCAGCAGCTTCCGCGCGGGGGAGCTCACAGATACGCAGTATTTT. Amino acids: CASSFRAGELTDTQYF.

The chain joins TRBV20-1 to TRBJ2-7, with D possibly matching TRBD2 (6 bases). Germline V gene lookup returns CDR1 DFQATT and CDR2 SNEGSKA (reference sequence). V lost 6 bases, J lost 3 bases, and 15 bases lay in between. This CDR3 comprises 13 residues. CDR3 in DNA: TGCAGTGCCCGAGGCGGGGACTTCTACGAGCAGTACTTC. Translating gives CSARGGDFYEQYF.

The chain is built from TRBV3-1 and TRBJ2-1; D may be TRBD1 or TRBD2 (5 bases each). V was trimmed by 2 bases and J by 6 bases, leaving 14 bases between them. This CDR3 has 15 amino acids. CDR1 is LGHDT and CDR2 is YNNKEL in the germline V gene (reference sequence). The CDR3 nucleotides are TGTGCCAGCAGCCAAAAAAGGGACCAAGCCAATGAGCAGTTCTTC. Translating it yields CASSQKRDQANEQFF.

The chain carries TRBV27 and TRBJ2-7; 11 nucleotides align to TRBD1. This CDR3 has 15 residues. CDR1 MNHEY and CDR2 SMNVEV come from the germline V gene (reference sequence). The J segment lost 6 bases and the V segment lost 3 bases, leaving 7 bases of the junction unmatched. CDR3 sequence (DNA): TGTGCCAGCAGTTTGGCCGGGACAGGGGGATCCGAGCAGTACTTC. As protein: CASSLAGTGGSEQYF.

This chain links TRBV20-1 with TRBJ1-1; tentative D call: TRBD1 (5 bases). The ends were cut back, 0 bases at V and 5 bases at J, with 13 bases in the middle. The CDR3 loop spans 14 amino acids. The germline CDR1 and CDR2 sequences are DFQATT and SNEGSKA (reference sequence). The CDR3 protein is CSARDGMRGTEAFF. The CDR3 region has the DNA TGCAGTGCTAGAGATGGGATGAGGGGAACTGAAGCTTTCTTT.

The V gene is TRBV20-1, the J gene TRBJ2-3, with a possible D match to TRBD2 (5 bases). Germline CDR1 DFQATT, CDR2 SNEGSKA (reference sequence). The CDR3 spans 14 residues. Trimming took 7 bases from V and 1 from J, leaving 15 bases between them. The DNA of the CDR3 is TGCAGTGTCCCCGGTGAGGGCCGCACAGATACGCAGTATTTT. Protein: CSVPGEGRTDTQYF.

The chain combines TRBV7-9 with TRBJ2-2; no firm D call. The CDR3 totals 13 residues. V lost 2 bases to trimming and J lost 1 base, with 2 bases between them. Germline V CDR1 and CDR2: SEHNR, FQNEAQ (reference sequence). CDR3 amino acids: CASSLLNTGELFF. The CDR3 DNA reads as TGTGCCAGCAGCTTACTGAACACCGGGGAGCTGTTTTTT.

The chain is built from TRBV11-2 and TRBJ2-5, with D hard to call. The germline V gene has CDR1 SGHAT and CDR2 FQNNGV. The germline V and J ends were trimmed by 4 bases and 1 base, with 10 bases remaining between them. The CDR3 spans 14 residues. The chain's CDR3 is CASSSDQPQETQYF. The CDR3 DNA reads TGTGCCAGCAGCTCGGACCAGCCCCAAGAGACCCAGTACTTC.

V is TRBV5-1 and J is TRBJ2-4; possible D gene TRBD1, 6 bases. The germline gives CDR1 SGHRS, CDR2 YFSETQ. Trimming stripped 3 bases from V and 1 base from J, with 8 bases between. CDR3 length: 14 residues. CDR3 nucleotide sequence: TGCGCCAGCAGCTCCCAGGGGGCCAAAAACATTCAGTACTTC. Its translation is CASSSQGAKNIQYF.

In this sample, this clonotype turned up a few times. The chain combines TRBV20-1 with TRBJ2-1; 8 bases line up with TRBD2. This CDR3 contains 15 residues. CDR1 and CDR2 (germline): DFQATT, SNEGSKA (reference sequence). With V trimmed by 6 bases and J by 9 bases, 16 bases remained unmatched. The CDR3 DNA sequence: TGCAGTGCCCGAAGATCGGGACTAGGGGAAGGTGAGCAGTTCTTC. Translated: CSARRSGLGEGEQFF.

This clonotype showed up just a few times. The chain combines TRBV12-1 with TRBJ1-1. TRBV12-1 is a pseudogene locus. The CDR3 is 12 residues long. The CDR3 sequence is CASRLTNTEAFF. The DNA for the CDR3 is TGTGCCAGCAGACTGACGAACACTGAAGCTTTCTTT.

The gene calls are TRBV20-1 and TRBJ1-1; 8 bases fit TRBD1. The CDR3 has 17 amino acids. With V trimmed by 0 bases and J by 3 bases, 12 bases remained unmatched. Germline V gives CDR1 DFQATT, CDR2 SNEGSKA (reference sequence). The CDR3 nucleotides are TGCAGTGCTAGAGAACCCCTGGACAGGGAGGGATACACTGAAGCTTTCTTT. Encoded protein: CSAREPLDREGYTEAFF.

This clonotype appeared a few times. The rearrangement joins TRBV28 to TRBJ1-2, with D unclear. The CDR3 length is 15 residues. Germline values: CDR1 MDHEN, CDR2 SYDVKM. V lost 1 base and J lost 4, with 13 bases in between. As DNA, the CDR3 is TGTGCCAGCAGTTTATCCGCCCTCCACAGCTATGGCTACACCTTC. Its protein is CASSLSALHSYGYTF.

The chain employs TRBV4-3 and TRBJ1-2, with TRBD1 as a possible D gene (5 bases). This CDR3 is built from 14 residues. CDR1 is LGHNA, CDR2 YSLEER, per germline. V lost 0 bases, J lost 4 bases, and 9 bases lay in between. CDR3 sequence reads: CASSQDPDSYGYTF. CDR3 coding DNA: TGCGCCAGCAGCCAAGACCCAGACAGCTATGGCTACACCTTC.

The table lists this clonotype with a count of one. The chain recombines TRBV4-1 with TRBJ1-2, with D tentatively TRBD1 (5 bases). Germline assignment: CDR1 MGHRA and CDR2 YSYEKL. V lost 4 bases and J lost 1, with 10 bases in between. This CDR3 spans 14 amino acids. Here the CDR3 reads CASSLPGINYGYTF. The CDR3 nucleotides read TGCGCCAGCAGCCTGCCAGGGATTAACTATGGCTACACCTTC.

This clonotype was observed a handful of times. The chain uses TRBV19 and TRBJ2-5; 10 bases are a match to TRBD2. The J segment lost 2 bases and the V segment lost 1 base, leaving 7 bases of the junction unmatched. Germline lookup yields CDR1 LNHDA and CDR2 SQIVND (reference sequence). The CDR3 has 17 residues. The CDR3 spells CASSIGYLAGEQETQYF. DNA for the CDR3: TGTGCCAGTAGTATAGGATACCTAGCGGGGGAACAAGAGACCCAGTACTTC.